Following are 3 T cell receptor beta chains from one sample sequenced in a study of shared clonotypes between healthy human individuals. The protocol was immunoSEQ multiplex PCR, while the TCRdb copy is restricted to in-frame clones and leaves out a portion. In the table there are around 2.5 million clones, over 85% of which are singletons. The sequenced sample was naive CD4+ T cells from PBMCs. The sample's subset: CD45RA+ positively selected. All receptors come from a man younger than 35 in good health. Some clones in this sample may be carry-over from other donors' samples.

CDR3 residues: CASSAGGPTYNYGYTF. In DNA form, the CDR3 reads TGTGCCAGCAGTGCTGGGGGCCCCACTTATAACTATGGCTACACCTTC. This chain connects TRBV2 to TRBJ1-2; the D gene is possibly TRBD1 (6 bases). Trimming pared 4 bases from V and 1 base from J, leaving 16 bases between. CDR3 length equals 16 residues. CDR1 and CDR2 from the germline V gene are SNHLY and FYNNEI.

The gene calls are TRBV5-4 and TRBJ2-4; TRBD2 aligns across 10 bases. This CDR3 is 16 amino acids long. CDR1 is SGHNT and CDR2 is YYREEE in the germline V gene (reference sequence). V trimming: 2 bases; J trimming: 0 bases; junction bases outside the gene matches: 2. CDR3 residues: CASSFRLAGAKNIQYF. CDR3 nucleotides: TGTGCCAGCAGCTTCCGACTAGCGGGAGCCAAAAACATTCAGTACTTC.

The J gene is TRBJ1-2, the V gene TRBV28, with D maybe TRBD1 (5 bases). V was shortened by 2 bases and J by 2 bases, with 12 bases between the two germline ends. This CDR3 is 15 amino acids long. CDR1 is MDHEN, CDR2 SYDVKM, per germline. In DNA, the CDR3 is TGTGCCAGCAGTTTAGGAGGGGCGCAAAACTATGGCTACACCTTC. Its translation is CASSLGGAQNYGYTF.